This T cell receptor (beta chain) is drawn from a study of beta chain features in type 1 diabetes. Looking at the study overall: No age, gender or cell yield differences were seen between patients and healthy donors. Overall study results and limits: More deletions and fewer insertions at VDJ junctions were found in patients with type 1 diabetes. Compared with healthy donors, patients appeared to share more similar naive, central memory and regulatory TCRB repertoires. Type 1 diabetes patients had moderately but significantly shorter TCRB CDR3s in all four CD4+ subsets.

This CDR3 has 14 amino acids. Trimming cost V 8 bases and J 0 bases; bases outside gene matches: 5. CDR1 SGHRS and CDR2 YFSETQ come from the germline V gene. TCRB transcripts that were expressed got sequenced, as all of the isolated RNA had been reverse transcribed. TCRdb's copy holds only in-frame clones and misses some; the assay was immunoSEQ multiplex PCR. Of about 150,000 clones in the sample, roughly 10% were seen once. Worth noting for this clone: What it binds is unknown.

V usage is TRBV5-1 and J usage is TRBJ2-3; 8 nucleotides agree with TRBD2. Sequencing used central memory CD4+ T cells from blood. This clonotype was sampled from a man between 18 and 35 years old in good health. CDR3: CASTGGRSTDTQYF. CDR3 nucleotide sequence: TGCGCCAGTACGGGGGGGCGCAGCACAGATACGCAGTATTTT.